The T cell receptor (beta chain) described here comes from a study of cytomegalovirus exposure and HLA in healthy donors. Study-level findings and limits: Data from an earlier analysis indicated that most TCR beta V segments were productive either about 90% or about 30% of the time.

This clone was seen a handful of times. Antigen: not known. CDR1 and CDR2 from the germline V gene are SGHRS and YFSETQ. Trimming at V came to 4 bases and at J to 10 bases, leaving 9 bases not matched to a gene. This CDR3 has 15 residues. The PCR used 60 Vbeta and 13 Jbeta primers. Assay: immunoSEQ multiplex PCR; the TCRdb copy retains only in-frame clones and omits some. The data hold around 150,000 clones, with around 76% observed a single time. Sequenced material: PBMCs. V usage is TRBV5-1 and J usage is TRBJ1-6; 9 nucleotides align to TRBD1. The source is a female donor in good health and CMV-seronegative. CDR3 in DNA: TGCGCCAGCAGCCTGGGACAGGGTGCGGGGTCACCCCTCCACTTT. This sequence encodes CASSLGQGAGSPLHF. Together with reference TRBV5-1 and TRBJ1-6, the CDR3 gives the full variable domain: KAGVTQTPRYLIKTRGQQVTLSCSPISGHRSVSWYQQTPGQGLQFLFEYFSETQRNKGNFPGRFSGRQFSNSRSEMNVSTLELGDSALYLCASSLGQGAGSPLHFGNGTRLTVT.